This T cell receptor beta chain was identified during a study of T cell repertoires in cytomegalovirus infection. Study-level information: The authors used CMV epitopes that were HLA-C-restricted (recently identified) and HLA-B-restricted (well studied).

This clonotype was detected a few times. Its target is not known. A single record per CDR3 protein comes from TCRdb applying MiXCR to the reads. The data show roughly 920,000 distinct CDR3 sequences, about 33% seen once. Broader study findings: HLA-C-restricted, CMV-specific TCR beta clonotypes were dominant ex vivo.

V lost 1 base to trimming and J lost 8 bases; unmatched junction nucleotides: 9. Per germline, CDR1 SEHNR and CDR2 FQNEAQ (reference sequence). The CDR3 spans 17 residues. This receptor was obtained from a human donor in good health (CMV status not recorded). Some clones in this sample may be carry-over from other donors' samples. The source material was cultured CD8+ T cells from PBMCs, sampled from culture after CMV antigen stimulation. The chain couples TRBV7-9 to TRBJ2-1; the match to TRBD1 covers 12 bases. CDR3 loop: CASSLVHRDRGLYEQFF. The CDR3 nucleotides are TGTGCCAGCAGCTTAGTACATCGGGACAGGGGGCTCTATGAGCAGTTCTTC.